This TCR beta chain was obtained from a study of spatial heterogeneity in lung cancer. TCRdb reprocessed the 5' RACE reads with MiXCR, giving one entry per CDR3 protein. The table records around 26,000 distinct CDR3 sequences, roughly 6.9% of them present only once. CDR1 is SSHAT and CDR2 is FNYEAQ in the germline V gene (reference sequence). V dropped 8 bases and J dropped 3 bases, with 15 bases sitting between them. The CDR3 is 14 residues long. This clonotype appeared a few times. The sample's time point: sample taken at primary tumor resection. No cell sorting; template was whole RNA from tumor, lung tissue or PBMC. The donor population consisted of under 75 patients with untreated, early-stage non-small cell lung cancer.

Here the sequenced sample was PBMCs, taken at surgery. This chain joins TRBV7-7 and TRBJ2-3, with unresolved D. The clonotype comes from a male donor with early-stage non-small cell lung cancer. CDR3 sequence (DNA): TGTGCCAGCCAGCTCAGGATGGGGACAGATACGCAGTATTTT. Its translation is CASQLRMGTDTQYF.